Listed here are 29 T cell receptor beta chains from one sample, sequenced in a study of blood T cell repertoires in COVID-19. The data were produced by immunoSEQ multiplex PCR, yet TCRdb's version contains in-frame clones alone and is incomplete. The table has tens of thousands of clones, 89% seen once. The sample was peripheral blood. These receptors were collected from an older woman with acute or convalescent COVID-19.

The chain recombines TRBV6-5 with TRBJ1-1; D unclear. V dropped 6 bases and J dropped 3 bases, with 17 bases sitting between them. Germline values: CDR1 MNHEY, CDR2 SVGAGI. The CDR3 has 15 amino acids. The chain's CDR3 is CASRDNSMGYTEAFF. The CDR3 region has the DNA TGTGCCAGCAGGGATAACAGCATGGGCTACACTGAAGCTTTCTTT.

The V gene is TRBV6-2 or TRBV6-3, the J gene TRBJ1-5; 8 positions match TRBD1. This CDR3 contains 14 residues. Germline CDR1 MNHEY, CDR2 SVGEGT. V shed 6 bases and J 2 bases; nucleotides not matched to a gene: 3. CDR3 amino acids: CASSGQGGNQPQHF. In DNA form, the CDR3 reads TGTGCCAGCAGCGGACAGGGTGGCAATCAGCCCCAGCATTTT.

This sequence joins TRBV11-1 and TRBJ2-1; 8 nucleotides match TRBD1. The ends lost 6 bases at V and 7 bases at J; junction bases unmatched: 8. The CDR3 has 14 amino acids. CDR1 SGHAT and CDR2 FQDESV come from the germline V gene (reference sequence). CDR3 nucleotide sequence: TGTGCCAGCAGGCCAGGGGGCGGGTCGAATGAGCAGTTCTTC. The encoded protein is CASRPGGGSNEQFF.

The chain carries TRBV5-4 and TRBJ2-1, with 11 positions matching TRBD2. J lost 5 bases, V lost 1 base, and 5 bases had no gene match. In germline, CDR1 is SGHNT, CDR2 YYREEE (reference sequence). The CDR3 length is 16 residues. CDR3 in DNA: TGTGCCAGCAGCTTGTACTCTAGCGGGGGGCACAATGAGCAGTTCTTC. Amino acids: CASSLYSSGGHNEQFF.

The V call is TRBV6-5, the J call TRBJ2-2; D ambiguous. Trimming cost V 6 bases and J 10 bases, with 21 bases left between them. Per the germline V gene, CDR1 is MNHEY and CDR2 is SVGAGI. This CDR3 spans 15 amino acids. The CDR3 loop is CASRAVGYPLEELFF. The DNA of the CDR3 is TGTGCCAGCAGGGCGGTTGGTTACCCTCTGGAGGAGCTGTTTTTT.

V is TRBV28 and J is TRBJ1-2; a possible D gene is TRBD1 (6 bases). Trimming took 6 bases from V and 2 from J, leaving 10 bases between them. From germline, CDR1 is MDHEN and CDR2 SYDVKM. The CDR3 runs 13 residues. The CDR3 region is CASSRGTNYGYTF. The CDR3 DNA sequence: TGTGCCAGCAGCAGGGGTACCAACTATGGCTACACCTTC.

This chain joins TRBV2 and TRBJ1-2, with 7 nucleotides matching TRBD1. The trim removed 6 bases at V and 4 bases at J, leaving 11 bases unmatched. The CDR3 spans 15 residues. Germline-derived CDR1 and CDR2 are SNHLY and FYNNEI. CDR3 DNA: TGTGCCAGCAGGGAATCAGGGGGGCTAGGCTATGGCTACACCTTC. Its translation: CASRESGGLGYGYTF.

V is TRBV7-9 and J is TRBJ1-4, with D possibly being TRBD1 (6 bases). Trimming stripped 5 bases from V and 5 bases from J, with 15 bases between. This CDR3 contains 15 residues. Germline V CDR1 and CDR2: SEHNR, FQNEAQ (reference sequence). In DNA, the CDR3 is TGTGCCAGCAGCCTCGGCCGGGGGGCGAATGAAAAACTGTTTTTT. Its protein product is CASSLGRGANEKLFF.

The rearrangement joins TRBV9 to TRBJ1-2; 11 nucleotides agree with TRBD1. Germline assignment: CDR1 SGDLS and CDR2 YYNGEE. The CDR3 runs 16 residues. V lost 4 bases, J lost 5 bases, and 10 bases stayed unmatched. The CDR3, as DNA: TGTGCCAGCAGCATCCTCCCGGGACAGGGGGTTTATGGCTACACCTTC. Translating gives CASSILPGQGVYGYTF.

This chain links TRBV19 with TRBJ1-5; 11 bases match TRBD1. There are 15 residues in the CDR3. V lost 4 bases, J lost 5 bases, and 4 bases stayed unmatched. The germline V gene has CDR1 LNHDA and CDR2 SQIVND (reference sequence). The CDR3, as DNA: TGTGCCAGTAGTACCCGGGACAGGGGGGATCAGCCCCAGCATTTT. Translating gives CASSTRDRGDQPQHF.

This clone appeared a single time. The V call is TRBV9, the J call TRBJ2-3; the match to TRBD2 covers 11 bases. The CDR3 loop spans 15 amino acids. The germline CDR1 and CDR2 sequences are SGDLS and YYNGEE. V lost 7 bases and J lost 4; bases outside the gene matches: 8. The DNA of the CDR3 is TGTGCCAGCCGAACCCTAGCGGGAGGCGCAGATACGCAGTATTTT. Residues: CASRTLAGGADTQYF. The full variable domain, rest sourced from reference TRBV9 and TRBJ2-3, is DSGVTQTPKHLITATGQRVTLRCSPRSGDLSVYWYQQSLDQGLQFLIQYYNGEERAKGNILERFSAQQFPDLHSELNLSSLELGDSALYFCASRTLAGGADTQYFGPGTRLTVL.

V gene TRBV10-3 combines with J gene TRBJ1-5; D may be TRBD1 (5 bases). Germline lookup yields CDR1 ENHRY and CDR2 SYGVKD. The CDR3 spans 17 residues. V was shortened by 3 bases and J by 7 bases, with 22 bases between the two germline ends. CDR3 region: CAISDPSSEGVRQPQHF. The CDR3 coding sequence is TGTGCCATCAGTGACCCCTCCTCGGAAGGGGTAAGGCAGCCCCAGCATTTT.

The CDR3 region has the DNA TGTGCCAGCAGGGAGAGCAGGGGGCGATGGAACACTGAAGCTTTCTTT. Encoded protein: CASRESRGRWNTEAFF. The V and J genes are TRBV5-8 and TRBJ1-1; 8 bases match TRBD1. Germline V gives CDR1 SGHTS, CDR2 YDEGEE. The CDR3 runs to 16 residues. Trimming cost V 5 bases and J 1 base; bases outside gene matches: 10.

The rearrangement links TRBV5-1 to TRBJ1-6, with a possible D match to TRBD1 (6 bases). Germline V gives CDR1 SGHRS, CDR2 YFSETQ. The CDR3 totals 15 residues. Trimming shortened V by 4 bases and J by 7 bases, and 15 bases separated the two germline ends. This chain's CDR3 is CASSPRQAFNSPLHF. Here the CDR3 DNA reads TGCGCCAGCAGCCCCAGACAGGCCTTCAATTCACCCCTCCACTTT. Full variable domain (remainder filled in from reference TRBV5-1 and TRBJ1-6): KAGVTQTPRYLIKTRGQQVTLSCSPISGHRSVSWYQQTPGQGLQFLFEYFSETQRNKGNFPGRFSGRQFSNSRSEMNVSTLELGDSALYLCASSPRQAFNSPLHFGNGTRLTVT.

Concerning this clone itself: A read error may account for a junction end that differs from germline. The genes are TRBV5-1 and TRBJ2-7; 12 nucleotides agree with TRBD1. The CDR3 loop spans 13 amino acids. The germline V gene encodes CDR1 SGHRS and CDR2 YFSETQ. The CDR3 nucleotides read TGCGCCAGCAGCTTGATAGGGACAGGGGGCTTGGACTTC. It translates to CASSLIGTGGLDF.

This chain uses TRBV6-1 with TRBJ1-2; 9 nucleotides line up with TRBD1. This CDR3 has 14 amino acids. Germline CDR1 is MNHNS and CDR2 is SASEGT. J lost 4 bases, V lost 2 bases, and 2 bases had no gene match. CDR3 in amino acids: CASSETGGIYGYTF. CDR3 DNA: TGTGCCAGCAGTGAAACAGGGGGCATCTATGGCTACACCTTC.

The chain is built from TRBV5-1 and TRBJ2-2, with D possibly matching TRBD1 (6 bases). Deletions cut 6 bases from V and 1 base from J, with 16 bases between. The CDR3 consists of 16 residues. Germline CDR1 and CDR2: SGHRS and YFSETQ. The CDR3 region is CASKGSFRGNTGELFF. The CDR3 DNA is TGCGCCAGCAAAGGATCGTTCAGGGGGAACACCGGGGAGCTGTTTTTT.

The rearrangement joins TRBV19 to TRBJ2-3; 9 positions match TRBD1. This CDR3 comprises 18 residues. V lost 3 bases and J lost 1; bases outside the gene matches: 11. Per germline, CDR1 LNHDA and CDR2 SQIVND (reference sequence). The CDR3 DNA is TGTGCCAGTAGTATTCGGCTCCCACAGGGGGCTGGCACAGATACGCAGTATTTT. Encoded protein: CASSIRLPQGAGTDTQYF.

The V gene is TRBV18, the J gene TRBJ1-2; 8 bases map to TRBD1. CDR3 length equals 15 residues. The trim removed 0 bases at V and 5 bases at J, leaving 5 bases unmatched. In germline, CDR1 is KGHSH, CDR2 LQKENI. The CDR3 DNA reads TGTGCCAGCTCACCACCCGGGACAGGTCCTTATGGCTACACCTTC. It translates to CASSPPGTGPYGYTF.

CDR3 nucleotide sequence: TGTGCCATCAGAAACCTGGACTTTTACAATGAGCAGTTCTTC. This codes for CAIRNLDFYNEQFF. This chain links TRBV10-3 with TRBJ2-1; TRBD2 might be the D (5 bases). Between the trimmed V and J ends, which lost 6 bases and 4 bases, there was a span of 13 bases. Germline lookup yields CDR1 ENHRY and CDR2 SYGVKD. The CDR3 spans 14 residues.

This clone was counted only a few times. The chain uses TRBV2 and TRBJ2-2; 7 positions agree with TRBD1. Trimming cost V 8 bases and J 7 bases; bases outside gene matches: 4. The germline gives CDR1 SNHLY, CDR2 FYNNEI. The CDR3 length is 12 residues. The chain's CDR3 is CASDGTVGELFF. CDR3 nucleotides: TGTGCCAGCGATGGGACAGTCGGGGAGCTGTTTTTT.

This clone was counted only a few times. The chain uses TRBV5-5 and TRBJ2-5; possibly TRBD1 for D (6 bases). The CDR3 runs to 15 residues. Trimming pared 0 bases from V and 5 bases from J, leaving 14 bases between. The germline V gene has CDR1 SGHKS and CDR2 YYEKEE (reference sequence). The CDR3 protein is CASSLVSGAGETQYF. The CDR3 DNA reads TGTGCCAGCAGCTTGGTATCAGGGGCCGGGGAGACCCAGTACTTC.

V and J are TRBV30 and TRBJ2-3; D possibly corresponds to TRBD2 (7 bases). The CDR3 contains 13 residues. Germline V gene sequence: CDR1 GTSNPN, CDR2 SVGIG (reference sequence). V was pared by 2 bases and J by 4 bases, with 10 bases between. As DNA, the CDR3 is TGTGCCTGGAGTCGGGGGGCGCCAGATACGCAGTATTTT. Its protein is CAWSRGAPDTQYF.

J is TRBJ2-3 and V is TRBV6-6, with 7 bases aligning to TRBD2. V gave up 7 bases and J gave up 6 bases; unmatched junction bases: 10. This CDR3 has 14 residues. Per germline, CDR1 MNHNY and CDR2 SVGAGI (reference sequence). CDR3 amino acids: CASKRTSLLDTQYF. The CDR3 DNA is TGTGCCAGCAAAAGGACTAGTCTCTTGGATACGCAGTATTTT.

This clone was recorded only once. The gene calls are TRBV19 and TRBJ1-2, with 7 bases aligning to TRBD1. The CDR3 consists of 15 residues. CDR1 and CDR2 from the germline V gene are LNHDA and SQIVND (reference sequence). After removal of 4 bases from V and 5 bases from J, the junction contained 10 bases not matched to a gene. CDR3 sequence (DNA): TGTGCCAGTAGTACGCCAACCAGGGGGGAGTATGGCTACACCTTC. It encodes CASSTPTRGEYGYTF.

In this sample, this clone turned up once. The V gene is TRBV28, the J gene TRBJ1-6; 7 bases are shared with TRBD1. This CDR3 is built from 15 residues. From germline, CDR1 is MDHEN and CDR2 SYDVKM. V lost 4 bases to trimming and J lost 4 bases; unmatched junction nucleotides: 4. The CDR3, as DNA: TGTGCCAGCAGTTCGTCGACAGGGTATAATTCACCCCTCCACTTT. Translating gives CASSSSTGYNSPLHF.

This clone was found once. The chain employs TRBV5-1 and TRBJ1-6, with 12 bases that match TRBD1. From germline, CDR1 is SGHRS and CDR2 YFSETQ. With V trimmed by 4 bases and J by 9 bases, 5 bases remained unmatched. There are 15 residues in the CDR3. The CDR3 loop reads CASSDRDRGLSPLHF. The CDR3 DNA reads as TGCGCCAGCAGCGACCGGGACAGGGGGCTTTCACCCCTCCACTTT.

This clone was observed a handful of times. The chain is built from TRBV30 and TRBJ1-3; tentative D call: TRBD1 (5 bases). This CDR3 is built from 14 residues. Trimming took 3 bases from V and 0 from J, leaving 9 bases between them. The germline V gene has CDR1 GTSNPN and CDR2 SVGIG (reference sequence). The CDR3 region has the DNA TGTGCCTGGAGCCAGGGCCGCTCTGGAAACACCATATATTTT. Translation: CAWSQGRSGNTIYF.

The chain joins TRBV20-1 to TRBJ1-5; unclear D gene. The CDR3 runs 13 residues. Trimming pared 6 bases from V and 7 bases from J, leaving 16 bases between. Germline V CDR1 and CDR2: DFQATT, SNEGSKA (reference sequence). The CDR3 bases are TGCAGTGCGAGTAAACTAACTATCCAGCCCCAGCATTTT. The encoded protein is CSASKLTIQPQHF.